This record concerns one T cell receptor beta chain sequence. What it binds is not known. Other DNA variants within this sample encode the same CDR3. Several immunoSEQ plates received, in even portions, the genomic DNA of each subset. Repertoires were generated with immunoSEQ multiplex PCR, while TCRdb's copy carries only in-frame clones and drops some. The table records a few million clones, approximately 96% of them present only once. CDR1 KGHSH and CDR2 LQKENI come from the germline V gene. This CDR3 is 13 amino acids long. V lost 5 bases to trimming and J lost 0 bases, with 6 bases between them. These data come from a study of shared clonotypes between healthy human individuals. Study findings and constraints: Sampling was confined to blood; repertoires within tissues likely differ.

The sequenced material came from naive CD4+ T cells sorted from blood. Subset indicated: CD45RA+ positively selected. The chain combines TRBV18 with TRBJ2-3; D uncertain. This clonotype was obtained from a man between 18 and 29 years old in good health. This CDR3 reads CASSGSSTDTQYF. In DNA form, the CDR3 reads TGTGCCAGCTCAGGCAGCAGCACAGATACGCAGTATTTT.